This TCR beta chain stems from a study of T cells in Graves' hyperthyroidism and ophthalmopathy. Germline V gives CDR1 KGHSH, CDR2 LQKENI. There are 16 residues in the CDR3. With 6 bases clipped from V and 7 bases from J, the junction kept 8 bases outside the gene matches. This clonotype came up a few times. Researchers took RNA transcripts and amplified the TCR beta CDR3 regions from them. The study used the HTBI primer set for a first-round RT-PCR of the TCR CDR3. Each CDR3 protein is one row after TCRdb ran MiXCR on the multiplex PCR reads. Of about 640,000 distinct CDR3 sequences listed, about a fifth are singletons.

This sequence originates from a man aged 30 to 45 with Graves' ophthalmopathy. This rearrangement joins TRBV18 to TRBJ2-2, with TRBD2 matching 13 bases. What was sequenced was blood. The CDR3 sequence: CASSPGLAGYGGELFF. CDR3 in DNA: TGTGCCAGCTCTCCGGGACTAGCGGGATATGGCGGGGAGCTGTTTTTT.